This TCR beta chain was sequenced in a study of shared clonotypes between healthy human individuals. CD8 cells regarded as naive lacked CD45RO, were positively chosen for CCR7, and omitted terminally differentiated effector memory CD45RA+ cells. Healthy adults negative for HIV, lacking recent acute infections or vaccinations, served as donors. Germline V gene data show CDR1 as SGHDT and CDR2 as YYEEEE. V lost 7 bases and J 6 bases, leaving 26 bases between the germline ends. CDR3 length: 16 amino acids. Replicate sorted-subset PCRs were loaded with around 220 ng DNA, 30,000 to 35,000 T cell genomes. The table came from immunoSEQ multiplex PCR; TCRdb's copy has only in-frame clones and leaves some out. The table shows some 2,000,000 clones, with about 95% occurring only once.

This chain uses TRBV5-6 with TRBJ2-7; maybe TRBD2 (6 bases). The specimen was naive CD8+ T cells sorted from blood. The sequence was collected from a man between 18 and 29 years old in good health. Here the CDR3 DNA reads TGTGCCAGCGAAGCTTGGATCGGCGGGGTCCTGAGCGAGCAGTACTTC. Residues: CASEAWIGGVLSEQYF. Using reference TRBV5-6 and TRBJ2-7 for the parts outside the CDR3, the full variable domain is DAGVTQSPTHLIKTRGQQVTLRCSPKSGHDTVSWYQQALGQGPQFIFQYYEEEERQRGNFPDRFSGHQFPNYSSELNVNALLLGDSALYLCASEAWIGGVLSEQYFGPGTRLTVT.